These T cell receptor beta chains were read from a single sample in a study of type 1 regulatory T cells. TCRdb re-derived calls from the reads in MiXCR, one entry per CDR3 protein. The sample includes 90,000 to 100,000 distinct CDR3 sequences, roughly 28% of them seen just once. The sample taken for sequencing was CD4+ T cells, either the whole sample or a sorted fraction (not recorded which). Source of these receptors: a human donor in good health. The CDR3 runs from the conserved cysteine through the conserved F or W. Fields, in order: CDR3 length, clone size, J gene, D gene, V gene, CDR3 protein, CDR3 DNA. D genes are given only for firm matches. Clone size, where shown, is once, few, many, or a class for clones that have expanded.

cdr3_length: 15; clone_size: few; j_call: TRBJ2-1; d_call: .; v_call: TRBV5-1; cdr3_aa: CASSSRATVVDEQFF; cdr3_nt: TGCGCCAGCAGCAGCCGGGCCACGGTCGTCGATGAGCAGTTCTTC
cdr3_length: 14; clone_size: few; j_call: TRBJ1-5; d_call: TRBD1; v_call: TRBV7-2; cdr3_aa: CASSSNRGEQPQHF; cdr3_nt: TGTGCCAGCAGCTCCAACAGGGGGGAACAGCCCCAGCATTTT
cdr3_length: 15; clone_size: .; j_call: TRBJ2-7; d_call: .; v_call: TRBV24-1; cdr3_aa: CATSDFGRMGYEQYF; cdr3_nt: TGTGCCACCAGTGATTTCGGCAGGATGGGGTACGAGCAGTACTTC
cdr3_length: 13; clone_size: .; j_call: TRBJ1-1; d_call: .; v_call: TRBV30; cdr3_aa: CAWRLTGNTEAFF; cdr3_nt: TGTGCCTGGAGGCTCACAGGGAACACTGAAGCTTTCTTT
cdr3_length: 13; clone_size: .; j_call: TRBJ2-3; d_call: .; v_call: TRBV20-1; cdr3_aa: CSATPQRTDTQYF; cdr3_nt: TGCAGTGCTACGCCGCAGAGGACAGATACGCAGTATTTT
cdr3_length: 12; clone_size: .; j_call: TRBJ2-7; d_call: .; v_call: TRBV6-1; cdr3_aa: CASTQTRREQYF; cdr3_nt: TGTGCCAGCACCCAGACAAGGCGCGAGCAGTACTTC
cdr3_length: 15; clone_size: .; j_call: TRBJ2-1; d_call: .; v_call: TRBV2; cdr3_aa: CASSQRPGADNEQFF; cdr3_nt: TGTGCCAGCTCTCAGCGGCCTGGTGCGGACAATGAGCAGTTCTTC
cdr3_length: 13; clone_size: once; j_call: TRBJ1-2; d_call: .; v_call: TRBV9; cdr3_aa: CASSPGLRDGYTF; cdr3_nt: TGTGCCAGCAGCCCAGGACTTAGAGATGGCTACACCTTC
cdr3_length: 16; clone_size: few; j_call: TRBJ2-3; d_call: TRBD2; v_call: TRBV7-2; cdr3_aa: CASSLRGLAGADTQYF; cdr3_nt: TGTGCCAGCAGCTTAAGAGGACTAGCGGGAGCAGATACGCAGTATTTT
cdr3_length: 16; clone_size: few; j_call: TRBJ2-5; d_call: .; v_call: TRBV2; cdr3_aa: CASSEALRGNQETQYF; cdr3_nt: TGTGCCAGCAGTGAAGCGCTTCGGGGGAACCAAGAGACCCAGTACTTC
cdr3_length: 16; clone_size: .; j_call: TRBJ2-7; d_call: TRBD1; v_call: TRBV14; cdr3_aa: CASSQDRGRGRFEQYF; cdr3_nt: TGTGCCAGCAGCCAAGATCGAGGCAGGGGGCGCTTCGAGCAGTACTTC